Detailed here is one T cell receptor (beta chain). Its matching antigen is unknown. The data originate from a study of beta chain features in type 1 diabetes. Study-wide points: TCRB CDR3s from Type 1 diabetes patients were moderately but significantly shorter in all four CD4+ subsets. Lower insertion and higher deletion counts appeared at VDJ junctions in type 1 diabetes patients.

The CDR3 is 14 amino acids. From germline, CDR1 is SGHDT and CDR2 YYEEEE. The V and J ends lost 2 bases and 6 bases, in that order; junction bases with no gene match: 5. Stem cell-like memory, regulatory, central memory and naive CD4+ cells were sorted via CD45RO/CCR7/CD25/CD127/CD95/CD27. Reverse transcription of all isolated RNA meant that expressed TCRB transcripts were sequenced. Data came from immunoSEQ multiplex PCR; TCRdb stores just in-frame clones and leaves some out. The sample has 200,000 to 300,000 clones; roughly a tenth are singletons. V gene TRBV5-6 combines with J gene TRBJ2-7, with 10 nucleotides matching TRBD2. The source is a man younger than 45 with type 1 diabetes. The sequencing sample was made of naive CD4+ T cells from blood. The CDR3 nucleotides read TGTGCCAGCAGCTTTGAGGGACTAGCGTTCGAGCAGTACTTC. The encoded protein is CASSFEGLAFEQYF.